A selection of T cell receptor beta chains follows, all from one sample in a study of T-cell reconstitution after alpha-beta-depleted transplantation in children. TCRdb reprocessed the PCR reads via MiXCR and lists one record per CDR3 protein. The sample carries approximately 490,000 distinct CDR3 sequences, over 9.5% recorded once. This specimen was PBMCs, taken before TCRalphabeta/CD19-depleted stem cell transplant. The receptors come from a child aged 2 to 10 with inherited bone marrow failure, due to receive a stem cell transplant. The CDR3 runs from the conserved cysteine through the conserved F or W. Each record gives: V gene, J gene, clone size, D gene, CDR3 protein, CDR3 DNA. A D gene is named only where the DNA matches it firmly. Some rows have no size entry. The others give once, few or many, or a class for an expanded clone.

TRBV19	TRBJ2-3	many	.	CASSISTRGATDTQYF	TGTGCCAGTAGTATATCGACACGGGGGGCCACAGATACGCAGTATTTT
TRBV24-1	TRBJ2-3	many	.	CATSDFGLGTDTQYF	TGTGCCACCAGTGATTTCGGGCTCGGCACAGATACGCAGTATTTT
TRBV4-3	TRBJ2-6	.	TRBD1	CASSGVGQGAGANGLTF	TGCGCCAGCAGCGGGGTGGGACAGGGGGCTGGGGCCAACGGCCTGACTTTC
TRBV4-2	TRBJ2-1	many	.	CASGVPQGSEQFF	TGTGCCAGCGGCGTACCGCAGGGTAGTGAGCAGTTCTTC
TRBV5-8	TRBJ1-5	.	.	CASSLQSGAAYQPQHF	TGTGCCAGCAGCTTGCAATCCGGGGCGGCGTATCAGCCCCAGCATTTT
TRBV28	TRBJ2-3	many	TRBD2	CASNLGLAGTHTQYF	TGTGCCAGCAACCTGGGACTAGCGGGGACACATACGCAGTATTTT
TRBV11-1	TRBJ2-2	many	TRBD2	CASSSAPGRASSTGELFF	TGTGCCAGCAGCTCCGCTCCGGGGAGGGCCTCGAGCACCGGGGAGCTGTTTTTT
TRBV20-1	TRBJ2-6	many	TRBD1	CSTRGQGPQGANVLTF	TGCAGCACCAGAGGACAGGGGCCTCAAGGGGCCAACGTCCTGACTTTC
TRBV27	TRBJ2-7	many	.	CASSLSKGNEQYF	TGTGCCAGCAGTTTATCGAAGGGTAATGAGCAGTACTTC
TRBV12-3/TRBV12-4	TRBJ2-1	.	TRBD2	CASSFAPSGSYNEQFF	TGTGCCAGCAGTTTTGCGCCTAGCGGCTCCTACAATGAGCAGTTCTTC
TRBV5-1	TRBJ1-1	many	TRBD1	CASSRQGPTEAFF	TGCGCCAGCAGCCGACAGGGGCCCACTGAAGCTTTCTTT
TRBV19	TRBJ2-1	many	.	CATEPGPSSYNEQFF	TGTGCCACCGAACCGGGCCCCAGCTCCTACAATGAGCAGTTCTTC
TRBV29-1	TRBJ2-5	few	.	CSAKWAGLQETQYF	TGCAGCGCCAAATGGGCAGGGCTACAAGAGACCCAGTACTTC
TRBV20-1	TRBJ1-2	.	TRBD1	CSARDRSYGYTF	TGCAGTGCAAGGGACAGGAGCTATGGCTACACCTTC
TRBV12-3/TRBV12-4	TRBJ1-1	many	.	CASQYIGTEAFF	TGTGCCAGCCAGTATATAGGTACTGAAGCTTTCTTT
TRBV28	TRBJ2-5	.	.	CASRLGGGRETQYF	TGTGCCAGCCGATTAGGCGGGGGCAGAGAGACCCAGTACTTC
TRBV29-1	TRBJ2-3	few	TRBD2	CSAQGDSGMGGTDTQYF	TGCAGCGCCCAGGGAGATAGCGGGATGGGTGGCACAGATACGCAGTATTTT
TRBV12-3/TRBV12-4	TRBJ2-1	many	TRBD1	CASSPRGTGGFNEQFF	TGTGCCAGCAGTCCCAGGGGGACAGGGGGTTTCAATGAGCAGTTCTTC
TRBV5-5	TRBJ2-2	many	.	CASSQLGANGELFF	TGTGCCAGCAGCCAACTCGGAGCTAACGGGGAGCTGTTTTTT
TRBV6-2/TRBV6-3	TRBJ2-3	many	.	CASSSRLVQLQYF	TGTGCCAGCAGCTCCAGACTAGTCCAACTGCAGTATTTT
TRBV29-1	TRBJ2-1	many	.	CSVVLSYNEQFF	TGCAGCGTAGTACTTTCCTACAATGAGCAGTTCTTC
TRBV12-3/TRBV12-4	TRBJ2-4	many	TRBD2	CASTLSGRLAKNIQYF	TGTGCCAGCACCTTGAGCGGGAGACTAGCCAAAAACATTCAGTACTTC
TRBV20-1	TRBJ2-1	few	TRBD1	CSALGQANNEQFF	TGCAGTGCCTTGGGACAGGCAAACAATGAGCAGTTCTTC
TRBV28	TRBJ2-2	many	.	CASSNTGFAGELFF	TGTGCCAGCAGCAATACAGGGTTTGCCGGGGAGCTGTTTTTT
TRBV5-1	TRBJ2-3	many	.	CASSLAVGTDTQYF	TGCGCCAGCAGCTTGGCCGTCGGGACAGATACGCAGTATTTT
TRBV5-1	TRBJ1-5	many	.	CASSLGLGGSNQPQHF	TGCGCCAGCAGCTTGGGGCTCGGGGGTAGCAATCAGCCCCAGCATTTT
TRBV24-1	TRBJ2-1	few	.	CATSDGQAYNEQFF	TGTGCCACCAGTGATGGTCAGGCCTACAATGAGCAGTTCTTC
TRBV18	TRBJ2-7	.	.	CASSPLGGASEQYF	TGTGCCAGCTCACCACTCGGGGGAGCAAGCGAGCAGTACTTC